One TCR beta chain is described in this entry. This clonotype was counted only a few times. The specificity of this receptor is unknown. Base qualities are not provided; no much larger clone lies one nucleotide away. The data were obtained in a study of T cells in Graves' hyperthyroidism and ophthalmopathy (dated by TCRdb to between 2019 and 2020). About the investigation overall: Peripheral blood was sampled at the time of initial diagnosis, prior to any treatment. Once sampling was done, hyperthyroidism patients were given methimazole at a starting dose of 30 mg daily, whereas ophthalmopathy patients were given high-dose intravenous methylprednisolone. Thyroid tissue and blood T-cell repertoires from six Graves' hyperthyroidism patients were also compared in the study. According to the paper, TCR Vbeta CDR3 sequencing was carried out on 135 peripheral blood samples, which came from approximately 43 ophthalmopathy, under 80 hyperthyroidism and approximately 17 progressor patients. TCR V-J signatures able to tell the groups apart were searched for in a discovery cohort of approximately 95 patients, of whom around 43 had Graves' ophthalmopathy and 55 to 60 had stable Graves' hyperthyroidism. The roughly 90 discovery patients were divided at random into training and test sets in a 7:3 ratio. Prospective prediction of ophthalmopathy was tested in an independent validation cohort of 18 to 20 hyperthyroidism patients and 15 to 17 patients who later progressed to ophthalmopathy. What the research found in general, with its limitations: A model built on a 13 V-J signature distinguished ophthalmopathy from stable hyperthyroidism, reaching around 88% sensitivity and 81.08% specificity in cross-validation and 80%/75% in testing. In validation, the model predicted progression to ophthalmopathy a median of roughly six months before onset, with roughly 71% sensitivity and around 76% specificity. Most expanded thyroid clonotypes (frequency above 0.001) were also found in blood, which suggests that blood repertoires may mirror thyroid immune responses. Sample size was not statistically predetermined, and investigators were not blinded to group allocation.

A patient counted as having stable Graves' hyperthyroidism if no progression to ophthalmopathy occurred over 18 months of follow-up. Hyperthyroidism patients were aged 18 to 65 years and newly diagnosed, with disease duration of less than 2 months. Any patient with an uncontrolled infection, another autoimmune disease, pregnancy or lactation was excluded. Clinical symptoms, serum thyroxine and TRAb, thyroid ultrasound, and orbital computed tomography formed the basis for the diagnoses. PBMCs were separated from 8 to 10 ml of fresh peripheral blood using Ficoll-Paque density gradient centrifugation. Total RNA was extracted with Trizol reagent, and quality was checked on an Agilent 2100 Bioanalyzer. TCR beta CDR3 regions were amplified from RNA transcripts. The first round of RT-PCR for the TCR CDR3 was performed with the HTBI primer set and the Qiagen OneStep RT-PCR kit. Libraries were constructed in a second round of multiplex PCR, after which size selection and purification were carried out. The libraries were sequenced on an Illumina HiSeq2000 using paired-end 100 bp reads. As for how the authors treated the data: SOAPnuke was used to process the raw data, with reads discarded if the reads contained adapters or uncalled bases, had a mean Phred below 15, or lacked an exact constant-primer or identifier match. COPE v1.2.5 was used to merge high-quality paired reads, and clonotypes were defined as unique nucleotide sequences. MiTCR v1.1 was used to align clonotypes to the IMGT TRBV, TRBD and TRBJ reference segments. Analysis was restricted to V-J combinations with a frequency above 0.0001, which covered over 98% of repertoires. A TCS score was defined as the ratio between F50 (clonal expansion) and ExV (chaos), using BLOSUM62-based TCRdist between CDR3 peptides within each V-J. Welch's t-statistics and random forest reduced around 510 V-J features to roughly 13, which were used in a naive Bayes classifier (R e1071). TCRdb trimmed the raw reads at Q25, called clones with MiXCR and kept productive beta chains. Each entry is one CDR3 protein sequence, shown with its most common DNA and genes. TCRdb, not the original authors, processed these V and J calls. The sample contains approximately 530,000 distinct CDR3 sequences, around 17% of them found a single time. The ten largest clones add up to 15% to 20% of the sample.

The germline V gene supplies CDR1 MDHEN and CDR2 SYDVKM. From the cysteine up to the phenylalanine, the CDR3 has a length of 13 residues. The kept DNA is CDR3 alone, 39 bases in frame from the first base. V is cut by 0 bases and J by 6 bases, and the space between the germline ends is 6 bases. The receptor's source is a woman between 18 and 30 years old with Graves' hyperthyroidism. Input material: blood. The sequence joins TRBV28 to TRBJ2-1; the D gene is unclear. The CDR3 sequence is CASSLWLPNEQFF. The DNA sequence is as follows: TGTGCCAGCAGTTTATGGCTACCCAATGAGCAGTTCTTC. The full variable domain, with segments outside the CDR3 supplied by the reference TRBV28 and TRBJ2-1 proteins, appears as DVKVTQSSRYLVKRTGEKVFLECVQDMDHENMFWYRQDPGLGLRLIYFSYDVKMKEKGDIPEGYSVSREKKERFSLILESASTNQTSMYLCASSLWLPNEQFFGPGTRLTVL.